Each of the 6 T cell receptor beta chains below was sequenced from the same sample in a study of blood T cell repertoires in COVID-19 (TCRdb year 2020). The receptor library was made with the immunoSEQ multiplex PCR assay. This is the immuneACCESS table as TCRdb keeps it, with only in-frame sequences that have V and J called. A part of the clones is gone; compared with another copy, unresolved V genes explain less than half, and the rest is unexplained. Present in this sample are approximately 120,000 clones, approximately 68% of which were seen just once. The ten biggest clones cover roughly 2% of the sample. The sequenced material came from peripheral blood. All receptors derive from a woman in her 70s with acute or convalescent COVID-19.

This clone was seen a single time. The CDR3 DNA sequence: TGTGCCAGCAGTTTAGAGAGAGGGAGGGGGATGAGGGAAAAACTGTTTTTT. This gives the protein CASSLERGRGMREKLFF. This sequence joins TRBV28 and TRBJ1-4; maybe TRBD1 (6 bases). With 2 bases removed from V and 8 bases from J, the gap between germline ends came to 21 bases. CDR3 size: 17 residues. Germline loops: CDR1 MDHEN, CDR2 SYDVKM.

There are a few counts of this clone. The genes are TRBV19 and TRBJ2-7; D is possibly TRBD2 (6 bases). Germline-derived CDR1 and CDR2 are LNHDA and SQIVND (reference sequence). Trimming pared 2 bases from V and 0 bases from J, leaving 8 bases between. The CDR3 is 14 amino acids. The CDR3 sequence is CASSIRGVSYEQYF. The CDR3 nucleotides read TGTGCCAGTAGTATACGCGGGGTCTCCTACGAGCAGTACTTC.

CDR3 nucleotides: TGCGCCAGCAGCTCAGTAGCGTCTTCCTACGAGCAGTACTTC. This encodes CASSSVASSYEQYF. J is TRBJ2-7 and V is TRBV5-1, with D possibly matching TRBD2 (5 bases). The germline V gene has CDR1 SGHRS and CDR2 YFSETQ. This CDR3 comprises 14 residues. V lost 3 bases, J lost 1 base, and 11 bases lay in between.

The CDR3 nucleotides read TGTGCCAGCAGTTTTAGGGGAACGGAAAACACCTTC. It yields the protein CASSFRGTENTF. The chain couples TRBV28 to TRBJ1-2; D perhaps matches TRBD1 (5 bases). V lost 3 bases and J 12 bases, leaving 14 bases between the germline ends. There are 12 residues in the CDR3. The V gene's germline CDR1 is MDHEN and CDR2 SYDVKM.

CDR3 loop: CASSLLAGGFTDTQYF. The CDR3 DNA is TGTGCCAGTAGTTTACTAGCGGGAGGGTTCACAGATACGCAGTATTTT. J is TRBJ2-3 and V is TRBV19; 13 positions match TRBD2. The CDR3 consists of 16 residues. Germline V lookup: CDR1 LNHDA, CDR2 SQIVND (reference sequence). V lost 5 bases and J lost 2; bases outside the gene matches: 4. Combining the CDR3 with reference TRBV19 and TRBJ2-3 gives the whole variable domain DGGITQSPKYLFRKEGQNVTLSCEQNLNHDAMYWYRQDPGQGLRLIYYSQIVNDFQKGDIAEGYSVSREKKESFPLTVTSAQKNPTAFYLCASSLLAGGFTDTQYFGPGTRLTVL.

CDR3 region: CAWSLDNYEQYF. The CDR3 DNA follows: TGTGCCTGGAGCCTTGACAACTACGAGCAGTACTTC. V gene TRBV30 combines with J gene TRBJ2-7; D gene uncertain. This CDR3 has 12 residues. Germline V gene data show CDR1 as GTSNPN and CDR2 as SVGIG (reference sequence). V lost 3 bases and J 3 bases, leaving 9 bases between the germline ends. Supplemented by reference TRBV30 and TRBJ2-7, the full variable domain reads SQTIHQWPATLVQPVGSPLSLECTVEGTSNPNLYWYRQAAGRGLQLLFYSVGIGQISSEVPQNLSASRPQDRQFILSSKKLLLSDSGFYLCAWSLDNYEQYFGPGTRLTVT.